Only one count was recorded for the clone carrying this TCR beta chain. Study processing details: The assay estimated nucleated cells by amplifying reference gene primers. Profiling relied on immunoSEQ multiplex PCR, and the TCRdb table lists in-frame clones only, not all of them. V and J calls and clone size are given by that table; D and trimming were obtained from the DNA. Of some 90,000 clones in the sample, 89% were seen once. This specimen belongs to a study of blood T cell repertoires in COVID-19. Background on the study: Sample material is recorded as cDNA or gDNA derived from T cells, B-cell-depleted T cells, or PBMCs.

V lost 7 bases to trimming and J lost 0 bases, with 15 bases between them. CDR3 length: 15 residues. Germline CDR1 is LNHDA and CDR2 is SQIVND (reference sequence). The V call is TRBV19, the J call TRBJ1-1, with D possibly matching TRBD1 (6 bases). The clonotype was recovered from a man in his fifties or sixties with acute or convalescent COVID-19. Sequencing used peripheral blood. CDR3 residues: CASTTGHYMNTEAFF. The CDR3 coding sequence is TGTGCCAGTACCACAGGGCACTACATGAACACTGAAGCTTTCTTT.